This record concerns one T cell receptor (beta chain) sequence. Study processing details: By means of reference gene primer amplification, nucleated cell counts were estimated. The method was immunoSEQ multiplex PCR; TCRdb's version includes in-frame clones alone and lacks a portion of them. V and J calls and clone size are given by that table; D and trimming were obtained from the DNA. The sample holds around 190,000 clones, about 90% seen once. The data belong to a study of blood T cell repertoires in COVID-19. Germline V lookup: CDR1 SEHNR, CDR2 FQNEAQ (reference sequence). V was shortened by 5 bases and J by 4 bases, with 10 bases between the two germline ends. This CDR3 has 13 amino acids.

Sample: peripheral blood. V usage is TRBV7-9 and J usage is TRBJ2-3, with D hard to call. The receptor was isolated from a man younger than 30 with active or convalescent COVID-19. CDR3 in DNA: TGTGCCAGCAGCCCAAAGCTCGCAGATACGCAGTATTTT. Protein product: CASSPKLADTQYF.